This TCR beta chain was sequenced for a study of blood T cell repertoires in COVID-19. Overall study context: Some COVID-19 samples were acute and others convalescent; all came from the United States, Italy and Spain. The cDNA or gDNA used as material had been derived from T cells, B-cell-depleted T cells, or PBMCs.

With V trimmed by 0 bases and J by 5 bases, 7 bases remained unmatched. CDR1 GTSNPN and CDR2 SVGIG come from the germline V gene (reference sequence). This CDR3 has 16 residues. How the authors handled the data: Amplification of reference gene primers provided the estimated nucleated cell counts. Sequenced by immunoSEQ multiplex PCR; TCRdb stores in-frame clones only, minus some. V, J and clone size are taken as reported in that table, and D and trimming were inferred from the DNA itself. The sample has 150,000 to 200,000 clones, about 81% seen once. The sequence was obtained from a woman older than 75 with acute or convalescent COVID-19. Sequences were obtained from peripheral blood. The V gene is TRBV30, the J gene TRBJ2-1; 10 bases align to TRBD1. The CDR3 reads CAWSVPRTGGHNEQFF. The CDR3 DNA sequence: TGTGCCTGGAGTGTGCCCCGGACAGGGGGTCACAATGAGCAGTTCTTC.